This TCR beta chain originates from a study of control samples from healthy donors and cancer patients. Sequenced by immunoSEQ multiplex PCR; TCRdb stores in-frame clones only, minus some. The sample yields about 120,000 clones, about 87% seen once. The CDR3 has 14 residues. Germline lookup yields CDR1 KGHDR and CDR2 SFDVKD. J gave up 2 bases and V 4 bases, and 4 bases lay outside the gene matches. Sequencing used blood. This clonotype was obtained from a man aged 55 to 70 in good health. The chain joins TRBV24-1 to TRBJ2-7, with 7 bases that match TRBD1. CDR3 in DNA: TGTGCCACCAGTGAAAGGGGACAGACCTACGAGCAGTACTTC. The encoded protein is CATSERGQTYEQYF.